A single sample is the source of the 4 T cell receptor beta chains below, sequenced in a study of somatic mutations in cytotoxic T cells in rheumatoid arthritis. This table comes from immunoSEQ multiplex PCR, and its TCRdb copy is limited to in-frame clones, with some not included. The profile shows more than 7,500 clones, roughly 85% of them singletons. Sequences were obtained from CD8+ T cells sorted from blood. Receptors originate from an adult with rheumatoid arthritis.

CDR3 in amino acids: CASSETNVRPYEQYF. Written as DNA, the CDR3 is TGTGCCAGCAGTGAGACTAACGTAAGACCCTACGAGCAGTACTTC. V is TRBV2 and J is TRBJ2-7, with D perhaps matching TRBD2 (5 bases). V was cut by 3 bases and J by 2 bases, with 14 bases left in between. Germline values: CDR1 SNHLY, CDR2 FYNNEI. The CDR3 consists of 15 residues.

The V gene is TRBV7-6, the J gene TRBJ2-7; TRBD1 matches 10 bases. The CDR3 has 14 amino acids. The germline V gene encodes CDR1 SGHVS and CDR2 FNYEAQ. V lost 5 bases to trimming and J lost 5 bases; unmatched junction nucleotides: 6. CDR3 nucleotides: TGTGCCAGCAGCGGGGGACAGGGGTTGAACGAGCAGTACTTC. This encodes CASSGGQGLNEQYF.

Written as DNA, the CDR3 is TGTGCCAGCAGCTTTACGGGGGGGAACCAAGAGACCCAGTACTTC. The encoded protein is CASSFTGGNQETQYF. The chain has TRBV11-2 and TRBJ2-5; 8 nucleotides line up with TRBD2. Germline trimming cut 3 bases from V and 0 bases from J; bases unmatched to any gene: 3. Per germline, CDR1 SGHAT and CDR2 FQNNGV. The CDR3 is 15 amino acids.

The chain employs TRBV28 and TRBJ2-1, with 11 bases matching TRBD2. Germline CDR1 reads MDHEN; CDR2 reads SYDVKM. The V and J ends lost 2 bases and 0 bases, in that order; junction bases with no gene match: 9. The CDR3 loop spans 19 amino acids. In DNA form, the CDR3 reads TGTGCCAGCAGTTTAAGAACTAGCGGGGGCCCAAGCTCCTACAATGAGCAGTTCTTC. This gives the protein CASSLRTSGGPSSYNEQFF.